This T cell receptor (beta chain) comes out of a study of blood T cell repertoires in COVID-19. Study information: T cells, B-cell-depleted T cells, or PBMCs provided the cDNA or gDNA that served as material.

Per the study methods: Counts of nucleated cells, estimated from reference gene primer amplification, were obtained. Here immunoSEQ multiplex PCR was the method, and the copy in TCRdb shows in-frame clones only, minus some. V, J and clone size are taken as reported in that table, and D and trimming were inferred from the DNA itself. Counted here are 350,000 to 400,000 clones, roughly 90% occurring once; the ten biggest clones make up just over 0.85%. The germline CDR1 and CDR2 sequences are MNHEY and SVGAGI. The CDR3 sequence is 14 residues long. V gave up 6 bases and J gave up 3 bases, with 12 bases separating them. The cohort comprised adults aged about 18 to 100 years residing in around 25 US areas. During the 2 weeks before they entered the study, exposed participants had met someone with a PCR-confirmed or clinician-diagnosed COVID-19 case.

This chain joins TRBV6-5 and TRBJ1-5; weak D call: TRBD1 (6 bases). Material: PBMCs or T cells enriched from blood (not recorded which). The sequence was collected from a middle-aged woman who had been exposed to COVID-19. The chain's CDR3 is CASRARDNNQPQHF. CDR3 sequence (DNA): TGTGCCAGCAGGGCCCGGGACAACAATCAGCCCCAGCATTTT.